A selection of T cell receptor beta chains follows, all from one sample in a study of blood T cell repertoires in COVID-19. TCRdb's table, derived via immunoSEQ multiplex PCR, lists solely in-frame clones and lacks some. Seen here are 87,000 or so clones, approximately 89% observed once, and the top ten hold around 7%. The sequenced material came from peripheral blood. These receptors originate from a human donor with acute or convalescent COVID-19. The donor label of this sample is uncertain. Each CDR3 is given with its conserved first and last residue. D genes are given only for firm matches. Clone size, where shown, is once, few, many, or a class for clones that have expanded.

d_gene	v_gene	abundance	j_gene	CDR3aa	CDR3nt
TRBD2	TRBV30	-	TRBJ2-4	CAWSVTAGSVAKNIQYF	TGTGCCTGGAGTGTAACAGCGGGGTCTGTAGCCAAAAACATTCAGTACTTC
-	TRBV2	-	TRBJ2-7	CASRAGQRSSYEQYF	TGTGCCAGCAGGGCCGGACAGCGAAGCTCCTACGAGCAGTACTTC
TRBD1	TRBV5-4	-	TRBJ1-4	CASSLAPRQGAYEKLFF	TGTGCCAGCAGCTTGGCACCGAGACAGGGGGCCTATGAAAAACTGTTTTTT
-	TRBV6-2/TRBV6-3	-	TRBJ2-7	CASSYGTLWGVEQYF	TGTGCCAGCAGTTACGGGACTTTATGGGGGGTCGAGCAGTACTTC
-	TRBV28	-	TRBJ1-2	CASSTFQGNYGYTF	TGTGCCAGCAGTACCTTCCAGGGAAACTATGGCTACACCTTC
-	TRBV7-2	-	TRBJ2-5	CASSFYPEGRDPGGVQYF	TGTGCCAGCAGCTTCTACCCGGAGGGCCGGGACCCTGGAGGGGTCCAGTACTTC
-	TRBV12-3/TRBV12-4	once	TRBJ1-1	CASSFFGTRQAFF	TGTGCCAGCAGTTTTTTCGGGACACGTCAAGCTTTCTTT
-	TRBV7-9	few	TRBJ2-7	CASSWPPEEQYF	TGTGCCAGCAGCTGGCCCCCGGAGGAGCAGTACTTC
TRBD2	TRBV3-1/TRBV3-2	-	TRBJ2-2	CASRRREAAGELFF	TGTGCCAGCAGAAGACGGGAGGCGGCCGGGGAGCTGTTTTTT
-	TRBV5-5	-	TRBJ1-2	CASSLVVSLIPIRF	TGTGCCAGCAGCTTGGTTGTATCCCTCATACCTATCCGCTTC
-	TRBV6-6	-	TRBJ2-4	CASRKETTLAKNIQYF	TGTGCCAGCAGAAAAGAGACAACCCTAGCCAAAAACATTCAGTACTTC
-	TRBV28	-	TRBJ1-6	CASSSGTRINSPLHF	TGTGCCAGCAGTTCCGGGACACGGATTAATTCACCCCTCCACTTT
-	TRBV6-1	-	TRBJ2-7	CASSEQGSYEQYF	TGTGCCAGCAGTGAACAGGGGTCGTACGAGCAGTACTTC
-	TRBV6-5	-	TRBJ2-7	CASSPMTGSYEQYF	TGTGCCAGCAGTCCCATGACAGGATCCTACGAGCAGTACTTC
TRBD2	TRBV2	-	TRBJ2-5	CASSGDLAVQETQYF	TGTGCCAGCAGTGGGGATCTAGCGGTCCAAGAGACCCAGTACTTC
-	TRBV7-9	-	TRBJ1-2	CASSLDMPGYTF	TGTGCCAGCAGCTTGGACATGCCCGGCTACACCTTC
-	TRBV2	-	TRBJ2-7	CASSDEGISEQYF	TGTGCCAGCAGTGACGAGGGAATAAGCGAGCAGTACTTC
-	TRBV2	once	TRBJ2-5	CASTPTSQETQYF	TGTGCCAGCACCCCCACATCCCAAGAGACCCAGTACTTC
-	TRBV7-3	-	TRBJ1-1	CASSLAPGMNTEAFF	TGTGCCAGCAGCTTAGCGCCAGGGATGAACACTGAAGCTTTCTTT
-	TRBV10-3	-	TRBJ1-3	CAISQGSGNTIYF	TGTGCCATCAGTCAGGGAAGCGGAAACACCATATATTTT
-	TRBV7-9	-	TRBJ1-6	CASSLDGGGRRSNSPLHF	TGTGCCAGCAGCTTAGACGGCGGGGGACGGAGGAGCAATTCACCCCTCCACTTT
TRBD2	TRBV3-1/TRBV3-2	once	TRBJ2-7	CASSREPSGGQYEQYF	TGTGCCAGCAGCAGAGAACCTAGCGGGGGTCAGTACGAGCAGTACTTC
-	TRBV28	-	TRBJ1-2	CASTAGVINYGYTF	TGTGCCAGCACGGCAGGGGTTATCAACTATGGCTACACCTTC
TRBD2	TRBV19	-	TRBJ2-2	CASSINGGASGELFF	TGTGCCAGTAGTATAAACGGGGGGGCGTCCGGGGAGCTGTTTTTT
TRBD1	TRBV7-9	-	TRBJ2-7	CASSLARGTGVEQYF	TGTGCCAGCAGCTTAGCGCGTGGAACAGGGGTCGAGCAGTACTTC
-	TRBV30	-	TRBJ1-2	CAWSPPGLISDYGYTF	TGTGCCTGGAGTCCCCCGGGACTTATCTCGGACTATGGCTACACCTTC
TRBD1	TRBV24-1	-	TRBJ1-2	CATSHGQGGGYTF	TGTGCCACCAGCCACGGACAGGGAGGGGGCTACACCTTC
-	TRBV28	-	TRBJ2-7	CASSFGQGHPKYTYEQYF	TGTGCCAGCAGTTTTGGTCAAGGACACCCTAAATATACCTACGAGCAGTACTTC
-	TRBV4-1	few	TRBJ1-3	CASSQGRASGNTIYF	TGCGCCAGCAGCCAAGGGAGAGCCTCTGGAAACACCATATATTTT
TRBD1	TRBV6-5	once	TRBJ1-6	CASSLGQLPSPLHF	TGTGCCAGCAGCTTGGGACAGCTTCCATCACCCCTCCACTTT
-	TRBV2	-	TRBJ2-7	CASSWTDSYEQYF	TGTGCCAGCAGTTGGACAGACTCCTACGAGCAGTACTTC
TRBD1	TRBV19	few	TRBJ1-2	CASSIHPKARGRNYGYTF	TGTGCCAGTAGTATCCATCCAAAGGCCAGGGGGCGAAACTATGGCTACACCTTC
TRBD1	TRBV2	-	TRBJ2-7	CASSDGDRVLEQYF	TGTGCCAGCAGTGATGGGGACAGGGTATTGGAGCAGTACTTC
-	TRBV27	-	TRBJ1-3	CASSLRQGSGNTIYF	TGTGCCAGCAGTTTACGTCAGGGCTCTGGAAACACCATATATTTT
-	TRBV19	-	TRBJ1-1	CASSPQGSINTEAFF	TGTGCCAGTAGTCCCCAGGGATCTATCAACACTGAAGCTTTCTTT
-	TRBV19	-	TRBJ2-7	CASSAQGSYEQYF	TGTGCCAGTAGTGCACAGGGATCCTACGAGCAGTACTTC